This TCR beta chain came from a study of cytomegalovirus exposure and HLA in healthy donors. After removal of 3 bases from V and 7 bases from J, the junction contained 16 bases not matched to a gene. CDR1 is SGHVS, CDR2 FQNEAQ, per germline. CDR3 length: 18 amino acids. Assay: immunoSEQ multiplex PCR; the TCRdb copy retains only in-frame clones and omits some. The profile shows tens of thousands of clones, around 90% of them singletons. The receptor comes from a woman younger than 30 in good health and CMV-seropositive. Sequencing used PBMCs. The chain uses TRBV7-8 and TRBJ2-4; 9 positions agree with TRBD1. This chain's CDR3 is CASSFFPGPGQGLNIQYF. Here the CDR3 DNA reads TGTGCCAGCAGCTTTTTCCCCGGTCCGGGACAGGGTCTGAACATTCAGTACTTC.